This TCR beta chain was retrieved from a study of blood T cell repertoires in COVID-19. In the study overall: The analysed material was cDNA or gDNA that came from T cells, B-cell-depleted T cells, or PBMCs.

The CDR3 contains 15 residues. Looked up from germline, CDR1 is SGHVS and CDR2 is FNYEAQ. Germline trimming cut 0 bases from V and 1 base from J; bases unmatched to any gene: 2. Authors' processing steps: Reference gene primer amplification gave nucleated cell count estimates. Only in-frame clones appear in the TCRdb table, and some are missing; sequencing was by immunoSEQ multiplex PCR. That table is the source of V, J and clone size, and D and trimming were worked out from the DNA. The sample shows around 130,000 clones, less than 85% of them seen only once. Sequenced: PBMCs or T cells enriched from blood (not recorded which). J is TRBJ1-1 and V is TRBV7-6, with 7 positions matching TRBD1. This TCR derives from a woman under 30 who had been exposed to COVID-19. The CDR3 nucleotides are TGTGCCAGCAGCTTAGCGCAGGGGGGGAACACTGAAGCTTTCTTT. This codes for CASSLAQGGNTEAFF.